The 7 T cell receptor beta chains below were found in one sample sequenced in a study of blood T cell repertoires in COVID-19. Measured with immunoSEQ multiplex PCR; TCRdb has only the in-frame clones, and not every one. The table lists roughly 280,000 clones, around nine tenths of them singletons. The sample was peripheral blood. The receptors derive from a woman aged 55-69 years with COVID-19, enrolled during active disease.

This clone has only a few counts. The V gene is TRBV9, the J gene TRBJ1-6, with 8 bases matching TRBD1. J lost 9 bases, V lost 2 bases, and 7 bases had no gene match. Germline V gene data show CDR1 as SGDLS and CDR2 as YYNGEE. The CDR3 is 15 amino acids. In DNA, the CDR3 is TGTGCCAGCAGCGTCTCGACAGGGGAAGGTTCACCCCTCCACTTT. This gives the protein CASSVSTGEGSPLHF.

The V call is TRBV12-3 or TRBV12-4, the J call TRBJ2-7, with D possibly being TRBD1 (6 bases). The CDR3 length is 13 residues. V was shortened by 1 base and J by 6 bases, with 10 bases between the two germline ends. The CDR3 nucleotides are TGTGCCAGCAGTTTAGGGACAGTTACCGAGCAGTACTTC. It yields the protein CASSLGTVTEQYF.

The chain recombines TRBV10-3 with TRBJ2-7; a possible D gene is TRBD2 (6 bases). The CDR3 contains 18 residues. Germline assignment: CDR1 ENHRY and CDR2 SYGVKD. Trimming pared 0 bases from V and 1 base from J, leaving 19 bases between. CDR3 in DNA: TGTGCCATCAGTGAGTCGATGTCGATAGCGGTCCGATCCTACGAGCAGTACTTC. Translation: CAISESMSIAVRSYEQYF.

The chain couples TRBV15 to TRBJ2-7, with TRBD2 identical over 9 bases. V lost 2 bases, J lost 5 bases, and 7 bases stayed unmatched. The CDR3 has 15 amino acids. Germline V gives CDR1 LNHNV, CDR2 YYDKDF (reference sequence). In nucleotides, the CDR3 is TGTGCCACCAGCAGATTGGGACTAGCACTAAACGAGCAGTACTTC. Translation gives CATSRLGLALNEQYF. Full variable domain (rest looked up from reference TRBV15 and TRBJ2-7): DAMVIQNPRYQVTQFGKPVTLSCSQTLNHNVMYWYQQKSSQAPKLLFHYYDKDFNNEADTPDNFQSRRPNTSFCFLDIRSPGLGDTAMYLCATSRLGLALNEQYFGPGTRLTVT.

The chain couples TRBV28 to TRBJ2-2; unclear D gene. Trimming left V 2 bases short and J 2 bases short, with 6 bases between. The CDR3 consists of 14 residues. Germline CDR1 MDHEN, CDR2 SYDVKM. The CDR3 DNA is TGTGCCAGCAGTTTACCCTTCAACACCGGGGAGCTGTTTTTT. Its protein is CASSLPFNTGELFF.

The chain recombines TRBV7-3 with TRBJ2-5; 14 bases line up with TRBD2. The V gene end was trimmed by 4 bases and the J gene end by 4 bases; junction bases not matched to a gene: 5. CDR1 SGHTA and CDR2 FQGTGA come from the germline V gene. The CDR3 loop spans 16 amino acids. CDR3 loop: CASSSSGLAGGETQYF. The CDR3, as DNA: TGTGCCAGCAGCTCCTCCGGACTAGCGGGAGGAGAGACCCAGTACTTC.

This clone turned up a few times. V and J are TRBV7-8 and TRBJ1-2; no firm D call. With 5 bases removed from V and 0 bases from J, the gap between germline ends came to 16 bases. This CDR3 is built from 16 residues. From germline, CDR1 is SGHVS and CDR2 FQNEAQ. The CDR3 spells CASSPRRGNPNYGYTF. The DNA of the CDR3 is TGTGCCAGCAGCCCCCGACGGGGAAACCCTAACTATGGCTACACCTTC.